Given below is one T cell receptor (beta chain) in context. The PCR used 60 Vbeta and 13 Jbeta primers. The table came from immunoSEQ multiplex PCR; TCRdb's copy has only in-frame clones and leaves some out. Of approximately 110,000 clones listed, around 80% were seen once; the top ten hold 2% to 2.5%. This sample is part of a study of cytomegalovirus exposure and HLA in healthy donors. The CDR3 sequence is 14 residues long. CDR1 and CDR2 (germline): LNHDA, SQIVND (reference sequence). Trimming removed 7 bases from V and 4 bases from J, with 13 bases in between. The rearrangement joins TRBV19 to TRBJ1-4; tentatively, D is TRBD1 (6 bases). The sequenced sample consisted of PBMCs. The clonotype comes from a man aged 25 to 40 in good health and CMV-seronegative. The CDR3 region has the DNA TGTGCCAGTACTCAAAGGGGACATAATGAAAAACTGTTTTTT. This sequence encodes CASTQRGHNEKLFF.